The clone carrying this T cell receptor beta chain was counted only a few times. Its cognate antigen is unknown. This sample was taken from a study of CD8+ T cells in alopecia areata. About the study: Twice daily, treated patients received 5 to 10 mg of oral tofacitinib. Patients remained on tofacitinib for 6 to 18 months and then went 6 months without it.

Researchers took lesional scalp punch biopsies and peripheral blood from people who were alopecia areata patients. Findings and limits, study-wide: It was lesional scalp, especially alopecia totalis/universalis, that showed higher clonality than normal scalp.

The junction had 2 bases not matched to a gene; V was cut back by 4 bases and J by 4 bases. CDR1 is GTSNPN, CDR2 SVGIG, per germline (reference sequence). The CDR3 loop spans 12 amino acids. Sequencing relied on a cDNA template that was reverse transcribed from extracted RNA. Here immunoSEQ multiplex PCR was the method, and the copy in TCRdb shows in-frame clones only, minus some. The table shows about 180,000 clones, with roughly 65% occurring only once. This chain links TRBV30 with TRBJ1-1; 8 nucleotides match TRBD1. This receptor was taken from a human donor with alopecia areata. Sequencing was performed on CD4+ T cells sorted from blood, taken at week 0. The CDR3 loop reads CAWITGGTEAFF. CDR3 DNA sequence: TGTGCCTGGATCACAGGGGGCACTGAAGCTTTCTTT.